One sample yielded the 25 T cell receptor beta chains listed below, sequenced in a study of cytomegalovirus exposure and HLA in healthy donors. Primers: 60 Vbeta forward and 13 Jbeta reverse. TCRdb's table, derived via immunoSEQ multiplex PCR, lists solely in-frame clones and lacks some. The sample comprises tens of thousands of clones, about three quarters of which are singletons, and approximately 15% rests with the top ten. The sample taken for sequencing was PBMCs. These receptor sequences come from a woman in her forties or fifties in good health and CMV-seropositive.

This clone was seen a handful of times. The chain has TRBV6-6 and TRBJ2-4; D is perhaps TRBD2 (5 bases). The CDR3 runs to 14 residues. Looked up from germline, CDR1 is MNHNY and CDR2 is SVGAGI (reference sequence). The germline V and J ends were trimmed by 6 bases and 0 bases, with 9 bases remaining between them. The CDR3 here is CASSGVLAKNIQYF. The CDR3 region has the DNA TGTGCCAGCAGCGGGGTGCTAGCCAAAAACATTCAGTACTTC.

V usage is TRBV7-3 and J usage is TRBJ2-1; 7 nucleotides match TRBD1. This CDR3 is built from 15 residues. V gave up 5 bases and J gave up 7 bases; unmatched junction bases: 11. Germline CDR1 reads SGHTA; CDR2 reads FQGTGA. In DNA, the CDR3 is TGTGCCAGCAGCCATGGGACAGACTTTTTGAATGAGCAGTTCTTC. Amino acid sequence: CASSHGTDFLNEQFF.

The chain recombines TRBV9 with TRBJ2-5; D possibly corresponds to TRBD2 (6 bases). Germline assignment: CDR1 SGDLS and CDR2 YYNGEE. V gave up 3 bases and J gave up 3 bases, with 6 bases separating them. The CDR3 length is 12 residues. CDR3 protein: CASSASEETQYF. The CDR3 bases are TGTGCCAGCAGCGCTAGCGAAGAGACCCAGTACTTC.

J is TRBJ1-2 and V is TRBV7-9; 10 bases map to TRBD1. CDR3 length equals 14 residues. V gave up 3 bases and J gave up 4 bases; unmatched junction bases: 2. Germline V lookup: CDR1 SEHNR, CDR2 FQNEAQ (reference sequence). For the CDR3, the DNA is TGTGCCAGCAGCTTGGGACAGGGGAGCTATGGCTACACCTTC. This sequence encodes CASSLGQGSYGYTF.

V usage is TRBV18 and J usage is TRBJ2-2; 9 bases line up with TRBD1. The CDR3 sequence is 18 residues long. CDR1 is KGHSH and CDR2 is LQKENI in the germline V gene. Losses at the gene ends were 1 base for V and 0 bases for J; bases not matched to a gene: 6. This CDR3 reads CASSPRGQGFANTGELFF. The CDR3 DNA sequence: TGTGCCAGCTCACCACGGGGACAGGGATTCGCGAACACCGGGGAGCTGTTTTTT. The full variable domain, its missing parts supplied by reference TRBV18 and TRBJ2-2, is NAGVMQNPRHLVRRRGQEARLRCSPMKGHSHVYWYRQLPEEGLKFMVYLQKENIIDESGMPKERFSAEFPKEGPSILRIQQVVRGDSAAYFCASSPRGQGFANTGELFFGEGSRLTVL.

The chain combines TRBV11-1 with TRBJ2-7, with 9 nucleotides matching TRBD1. V dropped 5 bases and J dropped 2; count of bases not matched to a gene: 7. Germline values: CDR1 SGHAT, CDR2 FQDESV (reference sequence). This CDR3 is 15 amino acids long. The CDR3 DNA sequence: TGTGCCAGCAGCCTCGGACAGGGGCCCCCCTACGAGCAGTACTTC. Translation: CASSLGQGPPYEQYF.

The rearrangement joins TRBV6-4 to TRBJ2-1; 13 nucleotides agree with TRBD2. Germline CDR1 is MRHNA and CDR2 is SNTAGT. J gave up 6 bases and V 6 bases, and 5 bases lay outside the gene matches. This CDR3 has 15 amino acids. CDR3 loop: CASSLLAGGLNEQFF. In nucleotides, the CDR3 is TGTGCCAGCAGCCTACTAGCGGGAGGGCTCAATGAGCAGTTCTTC.

The chain combines TRBV10-1 with TRBJ1-2; D uncertain. The CDR3 totals 13 residues. V lost 3 bases and J lost 4, with 9 bases in between. Germline V gives CDR1 WNHNN, CDR2 SYGVQD (reference sequence). The CDR3 loop reads CASSESTGYGYTF. For the CDR3, the DNA is TGCGCCAGCAGTGAAAGTACCGGCTATGGCTACACCTTC.

This chain connects TRBV29-1 to TRBJ2-5; the D gene is possibly TRBD1 (6 bases). CDR3 length equals 14 residues. Germline CDR1 and CDR2: SQVTM and ANQGSEA. The V and J ends lost 4 bases and 1 base respectively, with 13 bases between them. CDR3 coding DNA: TGCAGCGTTGCCCAAGGGGGATTCCAAGAGACCCAGTACTTC. It translates to CSVAQGGFQETQYF. The whole variable domain, filled in from reference TRBV29-1 and TRBJ2-5, reads SAVISQKPSRDICQRGTSLTIQCQVDSQVTMMFWYRQQPGQSLTLIATANQGSEATYESGFVIDKFPISRPNLTFSTLTVSNMSPEDSSIYLCSVAQGGFQETQYFGPGTRLLVL.

The chain has TRBV20-1 and TRBJ2-5; D is undetermined. This CDR3 comprises 10 residues. Deletions cut 2 bases from V and 4 bases from J, with 2 bases between. The germline gives CDR1 DFQATT, CDR2 SNEGSKA (reference sequence). The chain's CDR3 is CSARRETQYF. The CDR3 DNA reads TGCAGTGCTAGACGAGAGACCCAGTACTTC.

This chain uses TRBV11-2 with TRBJ2-7, with TRBD1 identical over 7 bases. Trimming cost V 1 base and J 2 bases; bases outside gene matches: 5. The length of the CDR3 is 15 residues. Germline V gene lookup returns CDR1 SGHAT and CDR2 FQNNGV. The DNA for the CDR3 is TGTGCCAGCAGCTTAGTATGGGGACAGACCTACGAGCAGTACTTC. Translating it yields CASSLVWGQTYEQYF.

V gene TRBV5-6 combines with J gene TRBJ2-2; 7 bases are shared with TRBD2. Germline V lookup: CDR1 SGHDT, CDR2 YYEEEE. The CDR3 is made up of 14 amino acids. J lost 8 bases, V lost 4 bases, and 8 bases had no gene match. CDR3 DNA: TGTGCCAGCAGCCTCATACGGGGAGGGGGGGAGCTGTTTTTT. This encodes CASSLIRGGGELFF.

The gene calls are TRBV19 and TRBJ1-1; D may be TRBD1 (5 bases). The CDR3 contains 15 residues. Germline-derived CDR1 and CDR2 are LNHDA and SQIVND (reference sequence). V lost 8 bases to trimming and J lost 2 bases, with 18 bases between them. DNA for the CDR3: TGTGCCAGTGTCATATGGCAAGGGGCAAACACTGAAGCTTTCTTT. Translation gives CASVIWQGANTEAFF.

The chain carries TRBV5-1 and TRBJ2-7; possibly TRBD2 for D (6 bases). CDR1 and CDR2 (germline): SGHRS, YFSETQ. There are 15 residues in the CDR3. The V end lost 1 base, the J end lost 2 bases, and 13 bases lay between the germline ends. CDR3 bases: TGCGCCAGCAGCTTGTGGGCGGGAATCACCTACGAGCAGTACTTC. Its protein is CASSLWAGITYEQYF.

The V call is TRBV10-2, the J call TRBJ2-7, with 7 bases identical to TRBD1. Looked up from germline, CDR1 is WSHSY and CDR2 is SAAADI. The CDR3 sequence is 17 residues long. V trimming: 2 bases; J trimming: 2 bases; junction bases outside the gene matches: 12. CDR3 DNA sequence: TGCGCCAGCAGTGAGAGGGGGCACCGAGCAATTACCTACGAGCAGTACTTC. This gives the protein CASSERGHRAITYEQYF.

V gene TRBV7-3 combines with J gene TRBJ2-3; 8 nucleotides line up with TRBD1. The germline V gene encodes CDR1 SGHTA and CDR2 FQGTGA. The CDR3 extends over 15 amino acids. With 3 bases clipped from V and 4 bases from J, the junction kept 6 bases outside the gene matches. CDR3 amino acids: CASSLGQVGADTQYF. CDR3 sequence (DNA): TGTGCCAGCAGCTTGGGACAGGTCGGCGCAGATACGCAGTATTTT.

V is TRBV4-2 and J is TRBJ2-3, with a possible D match to TRBD2 (6 bases). The CDR3 sequence is 15 residues long. Trimming removed 3 bases at V and 3 bases at J, with 13 bases between. Germline CDR1 and CDR2: LGHNA and YNFKEQ. CDR3 region: CASSHGGLRTDTQYF. Here the CDR3 DNA reads TGTGCCAGCAGCCATGGGGGACTCAGGACAGATACGCAGTATTTT.

The chain carries TRBV7-9 and TRBJ1-6; D gene uncertain. Germline V gene sequence: CDR1 SEHNR, CDR2 FQNEAQ (reference sequence). The CDR3 extends over 15 amino acids. V was pared by 5 bases and J by 5 bases, with 13 bases between. The CDR3 spells CASSPAAGNNSPLHF. CDR3 nucleotide sequence: TGTGCCAGCAGCCCCGCCGCAGGAAATAATTCACCCCTCCACTTT. Variable domain in full (rest from reference TRBV7-9 and TRBJ1-6): DTGVSQNPRHKITKRGQNVTFRCDPISEHNRLYWYRQTLGQGPEFLTYFQNEAQLEKSRLLSDRFSAERPKGSFSTLEIQRTEQGDSAMYLCASSPAAGNNSPLHFGNGTRLTVT.

A remark on this clone: A read error may account for a junction end that differs from germline. This chain connects TRBV7-9 to TRBJ2-2; TRBD2 aligns across 9 bases. The CDR3 loop spans 16 amino acids. In germline, CDR1 is SEHNR, CDR2 FQNEAQ (reference sequence). The DNA for the CDR3 is TGTGCCAGCAGCTTCATAGCGGGAGTGGAAACCGGGGAGCTGCTTTTT. Encoded protein: CASSFIAGVETGELLF.

DNA of the CDR3: TGCGCCAGCAGCTTGGTTAGAAACACTGAAGCTTTCTTT. Translation gives CASSLVRNTEAFF. V gene TRBV5-1 combines with J gene TRBJ1-1, with D uncertain. The length of the CDR3 is 13 residues. CDR1 is SGHRS and CDR2 is YFSETQ in the germline V gene. Between the trimmed V and J ends, which lost 0 bases and 2 bases, there was a span of 5 bases.

This clone has just one count. This chain links TRBV28 with TRBJ1-1; 8 nucleotides agree with TRBD1. The V gene's germline CDR1 is MDHEN and CDR2 SYDVKM. The trim removed 6 bases at V and 11 bases at J, leaving 11 bases unmatched. This CDR3 has 13 residues. The DNA for the CDR3 is TGTGCCAGCAGAGGACAGGGCGAGCCTAGGGCTTTCTTT. Translated: CASRGQGEPRAFF. The full variable domain, completed using reference TRBV28 and TRBJ1-1, is DVKVTQSSRYLVKRTGEKVFLECVQDMDHENMFWYRQDPGLGLRLIYFSYDVKMKEKGDIPEGYSVSREKKERFSLILESASTNQTSMYLCASRGQGEPRAFFGQGTRLTVV.

The chain uses TRBV13 and TRBJ1-2; D not certain. The CDR3 totals 14 residues. The germline gives CDR1 PRHDT, CDR2 FYEKMQ (reference sequence). Trimming pared 0 bases from V and 4 bases from J, leaving 9 bases between. CDR3 protein: CASSLGPVVYGYTF. CDR3 coding DNA: TGTGCCAGCAGCTTAGGCCCCGTCGTCTATGGCTACACCTTC.

The chain employs TRBV5-5 and TRBJ1-2, with 7 bases that match TRBD1. CDR1 and CDR2 (germline): SGHKS, YYEKEE (reference sequence). With V trimmed by 1 base and J by 4 bases, 7 bases remained unmatched. CDR3 length equals 15 residues. The CDR3 nucleotides are TGTGCCAGCAGCTTGCGTTCAGGGGGAAGCTATGGCTACACCTTC. It codes for CASSLRSGGSYGYTF.

The chain employs TRBV6-5 and TRBJ2-1; D is uncertain. The CDR3 covers 15 residues. V was clipped by 4 bases and J by 6 bases, with 16 bases between them. CDR1 and CDR2 (germline): MNHEY, SVGAGI. The chain's CDR3 is CASSFLSSRSNEQFF. DNA of the CDR3: TGTGCCAGCAGTTTCCTTTCGTCAAGGAGCAATGAGCAGTTCTTC.

This chain connects TRBV28 to TRBJ2-7, with a weak D call TRBD2 (6 bases). CDR3 length equals 15 residues. The germline V and J ends were trimmed by 7 bases and 0 bases, with 16 bases remaining between them. Germline CDR1 reads MDHEN; CDR2 reads SYDVKM. The DNA of the CDR3 is TGTGCCAGCATGGCCTCCGGGAGTAGCTCCTACGAGCAGTACTTC. Translating it yields CASMASGSSSYEQYF.